This is a list of T cell receptor beta chains from one sample in a study of Ad26.COV2.S vaccination and SARS-CoV-2 variants. Repertoires were generated with immunoSEQ multiplex PCR, while TCRdb's copy carries only in-frame clones and drops some. The sample holds about 480,000 clones, approximately 90% seen once. This specimen was peripheral blood, taken in a trial of Ad26.COV2.S vaccine versus placebo. The receptors stem from a person aged 18 to 59 who received the Ad26.COV2.S COVID-19 vaccine or a placebo. Each CDR3 is given with its conserved first and last residue. D genes are given only for firm matches. A row's size may be missing; if present it is once, few, many or a size class.

>TRBJ1-2|NA|TRBV19|NA
CASSPDRGGYTF
TGTGCCAGTAGTCCTGACCGTGGTGGCTACACCTTC
>TRBJ1-2|NA|TRBV28|few
CASRKAPYGYTF
TGTGCCAGCAGGAAGGCTCCCTATGGCTACACCTTC
>TRBJ2-2|NA|TRBV14|NA
CASSQGGEGELFF
TGTGCCAGCAGCCAAGGCGGGGAGGGGGAGCTGTTTTTT
>TRBJ1-2|NA|TRBV6-1|NA
CASSENRGGLYGYTF
TGTGCCAGCAGTGAAAATAGAGGGGGGCTGTATGGCTACACCTTC
>TRBJ2-2|TRBD2|TRBV27|NA
CASSPPLGREMDTGELFF
TGTGCCAGCAGTCCGCCCCTTGGGCGGGAGATGGACACCGGGGAGCTGTTTTTT
>TRBJ2-7|TRBD1|TRBV7-2|NA
CASSLGTGAYEQYF
TGTGCCAGCAGCCTCGGGACAGGGGCCTACGAGCAGTACTTC
>TRBJ2-2|NA|TRBV28|NA
CASSSGDTGELFF
TGTGCCAGCAGTTCGGGGGACACCGGGGAGCTGTTTTTT
>TRBJ1-5|NA|TRBV28|NA
CASSSGGLNQPQHF
TGTGCCAGCAGTTCGGGGGGCCTCAACCAGCCCCAGCATTTT
>TRBJ2-2|NA|TRBV11-3|NA
CASSLDPGLNGELFF
TGTGCCAGCAGCTTAGATCCGGGGTTGAACGGGGAGCTGTTTTTT
>TRBJ2-1|TRBD2|TRBV19|NA
CASSGRTSPTAFYNEQFF
TGTGCCAGTAGTGGGAGGACTAGCCCGACTGCCTTCTACAATGAGCAGTTCTTC
>TRBJ1-4|TRBD1|TRBV28|NA
CASSPSGQYNEKLFF
TGTGCCAGCAGTCCTTCGGGACAGTATAATGAAAAACTGTTTTTT
>TRBJ2-1|NA|TRBV2|NA
CASSERGSYNEQFF
TGTGCCAGCAGTGAACGGGGCTCCTACAATGAGCAGTTCTTC
>TRBJ2-7|TRBD1|TRBV30|NA
CAWEIGTGVEQYF
TGTGCCTGGGAAATCGGGACAGGGGTCGAGCAGTACTTC
>TRBJ1-4|TRBD1|TRBV18|NA
CASSGGQGNEKLFF
TGTGCCAGCTCAGGAGGACAGGGGAATGAAAAACTGTTTTTT
>TRBJ2-3|TRBD2|TRBV28|NA
CASSSNSGRGTDTQYF
TGTGCCAGCAGTTCCAATAGCGGGAGAGGCACAGATACGCAGTATTTT
>TRBJ1-1|NA|TRBV4-3|NA
CASSQERMNTEAFF
TGCGCCAGCAGCCAAGAAAGGATGAACACTGAAGCTTTCTTT
>TRBJ1-5|NA|TRBV28|once
CASTVTMPGNQPQHF
TGTGCCAGCACCGTCACAATGCCGGGCAATCAGCCCCAGCATTTT
>TRBJ1-2|TRBD1|TRBV24-1|NA
CATSDYGQGRNYGYTF
TGTGCCACCAGTGATTACGGACAGGGGCGGAACTATGGCTACACCTTC
>TRBJ2-5|NA|TRBV18|NA
CASSPPTGRPKETQYF
TGTGCCAGCTCACCACCGACAGGAAGGCCGAAAGAGACCCAGTACTTC
>TRBJ1-3|TRBD1|TRBV7-9|NA
CASSFEGQHFSSGNTIYF
TGTGCCAGCAGCTTCGAGGGACAGCACTTTAGCTCTGGAAACACCATATATTTT
>TRBJ2-7|TRBD1|TRBV29-1|NA
CSVEGTGAYEQYF
TGCAGCGTTGAAGGCACAGGGGCCTACGAGCAGTACTTC
>TRBJ1-6|TRBD1|TRBV14|NA
CASSHRQGRNSPLHF
TGTGCCAGCAGCCACCGACAGGGAAGGAATTCACCCCTCCACTTT
>TRBJ2-3|NA|TRBV24-1|NA
CATSDFGVSTDTQYF
TGTGCCACCAGTGATTTCGGGGTTAGCACAGATACGCAGTATTTT
>TRBJ2-3|TRBD1|TRBV29-1|NA
CSVVGGVDTQYF
TGCAGCGTTGTAGGGGGCGTTGATACGCAGTATTTT
>TRBJ2-3|NA|TRBV7-9|NA
CASTVLSDTQYF
TGTGCCAGCACCGTACTATCAGATACGCAGTATTTT
>TRBJ1-1|NA|TRBV12-3/TRBV12-4|NA
CASSLRTEAFF
TGTGCCAGCAGTCTGAGGACTGAAGCTTTCTTT
>TRBJ1-2|NA|TRBV30|NA
CAWSDVGLGYTF
TGTGCCTGGAGTGATGTGGGTTTGGGCTACACCTTC
>TRBJ2-3|NA|TRBV30|NA
CAWNGRGSTDTQYF
TGTGCCTGGAACGGGCGAGGAAGCACAGATACGCAGTATTTT
>TRBJ2-1|TRBD2|TRBV7-3|NA
CASSYVSGGGYNEQFF
TGTGCCAGCAGCTATGTGTCGGGAGGCGGGTACAATGAGCAGTTCTTC
>TRBJ2-7|TRBD2|TRBV4-1|NA
CASSQEGLPAGEQYF
TGCGCCAGCAGCCAAGAGGGACTACCAGCCGGGGAGCAGTACTTC
>TRBJ2-1|NA|TRBV9|NA
CASSGGDYNEQFF
TGTGCCAGCAGCGGAGGGGACTACAATGAGCAGTTCTTC
>TRBJ1-3|NA|TRBV5-4|NA
CASSLGRGPGNTIYF
TGTGCCAGCAGCTTGGGGCGGGGGCCTGGAAACACCATATATTTT
>TRBJ2-2|NA|TRBV18|NA
CASSAAGRGTGELFF
TGTGCCAGCTCAGCAGCAGGTCGGGGGACCGGGGAGCTGTTTTTT
>TRBJ2-7|NA|TRBV11-2|NA
CASSLVGGSGSYEQYF
TGTGCCAGCAGCTTAGTGGGGGGTAGCGGCTCCTACGAGCAGTACTTC
>TRBJ2-5|NA|TRBV28|NA
CASGGDQETQYF
TGTGCCAGCGGCGGAGACCAAGAGACCCAGTACTTC
>TRBJ2-5|NA|TRBV3-1/TRBV3-2|NA
CASSPGRMTSYQETQYF
TGTGCCAGCAGCCCGGGACGGATGACCTCGTACCAAGAGACCCAGTACTTC
>TRBJ1-4|TRBD1|TRBV7-2|NA
CASSLAGQGINEKLFF
TGTGCCAGCAGCTTAGCCGGACAGGGAATTAATGAAAAACTGTTTTTT
>TRBJ2-1|NA|TRBV4-3|NA
CASSLRGGGYNEQFF
TGCGCCAGCAGCCTCAGGGGAGGCGGCTACAATGAGCAGTTCTTC
>TRBJ2-7|TRBD2|TRBV7-6|NA
CASSLAGTTSYEQYF
TGTGCCAGCAGCTTGGCCGGGACTACCTCCTACGAGCAGTACTTC
>TRBJ2-7|TRBD2|TRBV2|once
CASSEPGLPAEQYF
TGTGCCAGCAGTGAGCCGGGACTACCTGCCGAGCAGTACTTC
>TRBJ2-1|TRBD2|TRBV5-4|NA
CASSLGAGGRRNEQFF
TGTGCCAGCAGCTTGGGAGCGGGAGGGAGGAGGAATGAGCAGTTCTTC
>TRBJ1-5|NA|TRBV28|NA
CASSLYRASNQPQHF
TGTGCCAGCAGTTTATACAGGGCAAGCAATCAGCCCCAGCATTTT
>TRBJ2-5|TRBD1|TRBV9|many
CASSVGGQRETQYF
TGTGCCAGCAGCGTAGGGGGACAGAGGGAGACCCAGTACTTC
>TRBJ2-3|NA|TRBV24-1|NA
CATSGSRGATDTQYF
TGTGCCACCAGTGGAAGCAGAGGGGCCACAGATACGCAGTATTTT
>TRBJ2-1|TRBD2|TRBV2|NA
CASRLAGETYNEQFF
TGTGCCAGCAGGCTAGCGGGAGAAACCTACAATGAGCAGTTCTTC
>TRBJ2-2|NA|TRBV15|NA
CATDGPNTGELFF
TGTGCCACCGACGGACCAAACACCGGGGAGCTGTTTTTT